The rows below give T cell receptor beta chains drawn from one sample of a study of cytomegalovirus exposure and HLA in healthy donors. Assay used: immunoSEQ multiplex PCR; TCRdb lists only in-frame clones, some missing. The sample lists 180,000 or so clones; over 75% were seen once. Material for sequencing was PBMCs. These receptors were collected from a woman under 40 in good health and CMV-seronegative. The CDR3 runs from the conserved cysteine through the conserved F or W. A D gene is named only where the DNA matches it firmly. Clone sizes are given selectively: once, few, many, or a class where the clone is expanded.

>TRBJ2-7|few|TRBV6-5|.
TGTGCCAGCAGTTACTCCCCTAGCCCACCCGGGAACGAGCAGTACTTC
CASSYSPSPPGNEQYF
>TRBJ1-2|once|TRBV5-8|.
TGTGCCAGCAGCTTGGTACGGAACTATGGCTACACCTTC
CASSLVRNYGYTF
>TRBJ2-3|.|TRBV2|TRBD2
TGTGCCAGCAGTGGGGGCGGGGGTTACACAGATACGCAGTATTTT
CASSGGGGYTDTQYF
>TRBJ1-6|.|TRBV18|.
TGTGCCAGCTCACCACTAGGGACAAACAATTCACCCCTCCACTTT
CASSPLGTNNSPLHF
>TRBJ1-2|.|TRBV2|TRBD1
TGTGCCAGCAGCGGACAGGGTTTTTCTGGCTACACCTTC
CASSGQGFSGYTF
>TRBJ1-3|.|TRBV27|TRBD1
TGTGCCAGCAGCGTCACTCAGGGGGCTGGAAACACCATATATTTT
CASSVTQGAGNTIYF
>TRBJ2-2|.|TRBV5-6|TRBD1
TGTGCCAGCAGCTGGGACAGGGGGCGAGACACCGGGGAGCTGTTTTTT
CASSWDRGRDTGELFF
>TRBJ2-7|.|TRBV7-2|TRBD2
TGTGCCAGCAGGCAAGCGGGGGGGGTCCGGGAGCAGTACTTC
CASRQAGGVREQYF
>TRBJ1-6|.|TRBV19|TRBD1
TGTGCCAGTAGTCTCCGGACAGGGGGCTTAGGAAATTCACCCCTCCACTTT
CASSLRTGGLGNSPLHF
>TRBJ1-2|.|TRBV19|.
TGTGCCAGTAGATGGGACACAGTAAACACTAACTATGGCTACACCTTC
CASRWDTVNTNYGYTF
>TRBJ2-1|once|TRBV2|TRBD2
TGTGCCAGCAGTGACGAAGCGGGGGGGCCCGGCAATGAGCAGTTCTTC
CASSDEAGGPGNEQFF
>TRBJ1-4|.|TRBV11-2|TRBD1
TGTGCCAGCAGCATGGACAGGGGGCATGAAAAACTGTTTTTT
CASSMDRGHEKLFF
>TRBJ1-4|.|TRBV5-6|.
TGTGCCAGCAGCCTAACCTCAACAGGGATTAATGAAAAACTGTTTTTT
CASSLTSTGINEKLFF
>TRBJ1-5|.|TRBV6-5|.
TGTGCCAGCAGAGCTCGGGGGGCCGAACAGCCCCAGCATTTT
CASRARGAEQPQHF
>TRBJ2-7|.|TRBV7-8|.
TGTGCCAGCAGCCCGCAGACAGGTCTAGACCACGAGCAGTACTTC
CASSPQTGLDHEQYF
>TRBJ1-1|.|TRBV19|TRBD1
TGTGCCAGTACCGACCCCTTAGGGACAGGGTCTACAACTGAAGCTTTCTTT
CASTDPLGTGSTTEAFF
>TRBJ2-7|.|TRBV9|TRBD1
TGTGCCAGCAGCCCCGGGACAGGGGGCGAGCAGTACTTC
CASSPGTGGEQYF